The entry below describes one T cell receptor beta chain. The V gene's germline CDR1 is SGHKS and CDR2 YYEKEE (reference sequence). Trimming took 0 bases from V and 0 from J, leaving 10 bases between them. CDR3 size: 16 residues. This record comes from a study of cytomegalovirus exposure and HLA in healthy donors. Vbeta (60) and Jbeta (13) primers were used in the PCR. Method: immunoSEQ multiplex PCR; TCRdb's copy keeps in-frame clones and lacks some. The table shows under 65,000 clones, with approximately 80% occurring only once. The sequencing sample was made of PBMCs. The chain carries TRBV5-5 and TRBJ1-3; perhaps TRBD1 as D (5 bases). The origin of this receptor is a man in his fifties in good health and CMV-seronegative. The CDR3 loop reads CASSLGRQTSGNTIYF. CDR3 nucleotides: TGTGCCAGCAGCTTGGGAAGACAGACCTCTGGAAACACCATATATTTT.